One sample yielded the 30 T cell receptor beta chains listed below, sequenced in a study of T cell repertoires in cytomegalovirus infection. One entry per CDR3 protein results from TCRdb running MiXCR on the reads. The profile shows 560,000 or so distinct CDR3 sequences, approximately 15% of them singletons. The sequenced sample consisted of CD8+ T cells from PBMCs. Receptors were obtained from a human donor in good health (CMV status not recorded). Some clones in this sample may be carry-over from other donors' samples.

In its sample, this clonotype was seen a few times. This chain uses TRBV3-1 with TRBJ2-5; TRBD1 or TRBD2 may be the D gene (6 bases each). CDR3 length equals 16 residues. Germline CDR1 reads LGHDT; CDR2 reads YNNKEL (reference sequence). Trimming took 1 base from V and 1 from J, leaving 13 bases between them. CDR3 sequence reads: CASSQAGAGIQETQYF. The CDR3 bases are TGTGCCAGCAGCCAAGCGGGGGCAGGCATCCAAGAGACCCAGTACTTC.

The CDR3 bases are TGCGCCAGCAGCTCCTTAGCGGGAGCTCGGTACAATGAGCAGTTCTTC. It is translated as CASSSLAGARYNEQFF. The chain joins TRBV5-1 to TRBJ2-1, with TRBD2 identical over 9 bases. V trimming: 3 bases; J trimming: 4 bases; junction bases outside the gene matches: 8. Per germline, CDR1 SGHRS and CDR2 YFSETQ. The CDR3 runs 16 residues.

This clonotype occurred many times. The rearrangement links TRBV5-1 to TRBJ1-5; D might be TRBD1 (6 bases). The V and J ends lost 4 bases and 5 bases respectively, with 19 bases between them. Germline CDR1 SGHRS, CDR2 YFSETQ. The CDR3 consists of 16 residues. The CDR3 spells CASSPEGTPGDQPQHF. The CDR3 region has the DNA TGCGCCAGCAGCCCGGAGGGGACACCAGGGGATCAGCCCCAGCATTTT.

This clonotype was counted only a few times. This rearrangement joins TRBV20-1 to TRBJ1-1; D is unresolved. Trimming stripped 3 bases from V and 11 bases from J, with 10 bases between. This CDR3 is built from 10 residues. From germline, CDR1 is DFQATT and CDR2 SNEGSKA (reference sequence). The CDR3 is CSASRVMAFF. Written as DNA, the CDR3 is TGCAGTGCTAGTCGGGTAATGGCTTTCTTT.

The genes are TRBV19 and TRBJ2-7; possible D gene TRBD1, 6 bases. Germline V gene lookup returns CDR1 LNHDA and CDR2 SQIVND (reference sequence). This CDR3 comprises 12 residues. The V end lost 6 bases, the J end lost 5 bases, and 11 bases lay between the germline ends. The DNA for the CDR3 is TGTGCCAGTAGAGGACAGACCAACGAGCAGTACTTC. Protein sequence: CASRGQTNEQYF. Using reference TRBV19 and TRBJ2-7 for the parts outside the CDR3, the full variable domain is DGGITQSPKYLFRKEGQNVTLSCEQNLNHDAMYWYRQDPGQGLRLIYYSQIVNDFQKGDIAEGYSVSREKKESFPLTVTSAQKNPTAFYLCASRGQTNEQYFGPGTRLTVT.

This clonotype was counted at least ten times. This chain joins TRBV7-2 and TRBJ1-3, with D possibly being TRBD1 (6 bases). The CDR3 consists of 14 residues. V lost 2 bases, J lost 4 bases, and 9 bases lay in between. Per germline, CDR1 SGHTA and CDR2 FQGNSA. The CDR3 reads CASSLPGDGNTIYF. The CDR3 DNA reads TGTGCCAGCAGCTTACCAGGGGACGGAAACACCATATATTTT. Based on the CDR3 plus reference TRBV7-2 and TRBJ1-3, the full variable domain is GAGVSQSPSNKVTEKGKDVELRCDPISGHTALYWYRQSLGQGLEFLIYFQGNSAPDKSGLPSDRFSAERTGGSVSTLTIQRTQQEDSAVYLCASSLPGDGNTIYFGEGSWLTVV.

This clonotype was recorded a few times. The rearrangement links TRBV13 to TRBJ1-4; D unresolved. V was shortened by 1 base and J by 4 bases, with 7 bases between the two germline ends. The CDR3 contains 14 residues. The V gene's germline CDR1 is PRHDT and CDR2 FYEKMQ (reference sequence). The CDR3 DNA follows: TGTGCCAGCAGCTTAGAAGGCAGTAATGAAAAACTGTTTTTT. Translating gives CASSLEGSNEKLFF.

This clonotype was seen a handful of times. The V call is TRBV7-8, the J call TRBJ1-3; TRBD1 matches at 7 bases. Germline CDR1 reads SGHVS; CDR2 reads FQNEAQ. This CDR3 has 16 amino acids. With 5 bases clipped from V and 1 base from J, the junction kept 8 bases outside the gene matches. CDR3 in DNA: TGTGCCAGCAGCCAGGGGAGGGGGCGGTCTGGAAACACCATATATTTT. Encoded protein: CASSQGRGRSGNTIYF.

Many counts were recorded for this clonotype. The chain has TRBV7-6 and TRBJ2-1, with 10 bases fitting TRBD1. There are 17 residues in the CDR3. CDR1 is SGHVS and CDR2 is FNYEAQ in the germline V gene. V was pared by 2 bases and J by 6 bases, with 10 bases of the junction left unmatched. CDR3 loop: CASSLRTGGYTSNEQFF. CDR3 nucleotides: TGTGCCAGCAGCTTAAGGACAGGGGGATATACGAGCAATGAGCAGTTCTTC. Together with reference TRBV7-6 and TRBJ2-1, the CDR3 gives the full variable domain: GAGVSQSPRYKVTKRGQDVALRCDPISGHVSLYWYRQALGQGPEFLTYFNYEAQQDKSGLPNDRFSAERPEGSISTLTIQRTEQRDSAMYRCASSLRTGGYTSNEQFFGPGTRLTVL.

In its sample, this clonotype was seen once. This may be a read error, as it is one base from a much larger clone. As the CDR3 is not closed by the conserved phenylalanine or tryptophan, this likely results from a read error. This chain uses TRBV10-3 with TRBJ2-6; 10 nucleotides line up with TRBD1. There are 18 residues in the CDR3. V was clipped by 4 bases and J by 0 bases; unmatched bases: 6. Germline V gene sequence: CDR1 ENHRY, CDR2 SYGVKD. This chain's CDR3 is CAISAWDRGSSGANVLTL. For the CDR3, the DNA is TGTGCCATCAGTGCCTGGGACAGGGGTAGCTCTGGGGCCAACGTCCTGACTTTA.

This clonotype was found a few times. The genes are TRBV4-2 and TRBJ2-3; 8 bases fit TRBD2. The germline CDR1 and CDR2 sequences are LGHNA and YNFKEQ. This CDR3 comprises 16 residues. The ends lost 3 bases at V and 1 base at J; junction bases unmatched: 6. The chain's CDR3 is CASSQSGREGTDTQYF. The CDR3 DNA sequence: TGTGCCAGCAGCCAGTCAGGGCGGGAGGGCACAGATACGCAGTATTTT.

This sequence joins TRBV4-2 and TRBJ2-4; 7 bases are shared with TRBD1. CDR1 is LGHNA, CDR2 YNFKEQ, per germline. CDR3 size: 15 residues. The junction had 11 bases not matched to a gene; V was cut back by 4 bases and J by 8 bases. Written as DNA, the CDR3 is TGTGCCAGCAGCCCGAGGACAGGACGTAGAGACATTCAGTACTTC. It yields the protein CASSPRTGRRDIQYF.

The CDR3 protein is CASSVGEGNGYTF. Here the CDR3 DNA reads TGTGCCAGCAGCGTAGGTGAGGGAAATGGCTACACCTTC. The rearrangement joins TRBV9 to TRBJ1-2, with D unresolved. The V end was cut by 0 bases, the J end by 6 bases, with 9 bases between. Per germline, CDR1 SGDLS and CDR2 YYNGEE. This CDR3 comprises 13 residues.

This clonotype was seen at least ten times. V is TRBV7-9 and J is TRBJ1-1, with 7 nucleotides matching TRBD1. The germline gives CDR1 SEHNR, CDR2 FQNEAQ (reference sequence). This CDR3 has 14 amino acids. V shed 5 bases, J shed 5 bases, and the junction held 8 bases outside the gene matches. CDR3 in amino acids: CASSLTGAGTEAFF. The DNA of the CDR3 is TGTGCCAGCAGCCTAACAGGGGCCGGGACTGAAGCTTTCTTT.

V usage is TRBV9 and J usage is TRBJ2-5, with D possibly being TRBD1 or TRBD2 (5 bases each). In germline, CDR1 is SGDLS, CDR2 YYNGEE. V was cut by 3 bases and J by 5 bases, with 17 bases left in between. This CDR3 spans 15 amino acids. CDR3 sequence reads: CASSGGPLLWETQYF. In DNA, the CDR3 is TGTGCCAGCAGCGGGGGACCGCTTTTATGGGAGACCCAGTACTTC.

The V and J genes are TRBV3-1 and TRBJ2-1; possibly TRBD2 for D (6 bases). The CDR3 contains 14 residues. Trimming took 6 bases from V and 9 from J, leaving 18 bases between them. The germline CDR1 and CDR2 sequences are LGHDT and YNNKEL (reference sequence). CDR3 in DNA: TGTGCCAGCAGGGATCTTACTAGCAGGAGTGAGCAGTTCTTC. It specifies CASRDLTSRSEQFF.

The sample holds a few counts of this clonotype. The chain uses TRBV9 and TRBJ2-1; D unclear. This CDR3 comprises 15 residues. Trimming pared 4 bases from V and 1 base from J, leaving 12 bases between. The germline CDR1 and CDR2 sequences are SGDLS and YYNGEE. The CDR3 loop reads CASSPPGKSYNEQFF. The CDR3 coding sequence is TGTGCCAGCAGCCCACCCGGCAAGTCCTACAATGAGCAGTTCTTC. Full variable domain (remainder filled in from reference TRBV9 and TRBJ2-1): DSGVTQTPKHLITATGQRVTLRCSPRSGDLSVYWYQQSLDQGLQFLIQYYNGEERAKGNILERFSAQQFPDLHSELNLSSLELGDSALYFCASSPPGKSYNEQFFGPGTRLTVL.

This chain connects TRBV27 to TRBJ2-2, with 7 bases lining up with TRBD1. Germline-derived CDR1 and CDR2 are MNHEY and SMNVEV (reference sequence). The J segment lost 10 bases and the V segment lost 5 bases, leaving 4 bases of the junction unmatched. The CDR3 is 12 amino acids. For the CDR3, the DNA is TGTGCCAGCAGTCGACAGGGTGAGGAGCTGTTTTTT. Protein sequence: CASSRQGEELFF.

This clonotype was seen more than once but under ten times. The chain recombines TRBV27 with TRBJ2-7; 9 bases line up with TRBD1. The trim removed 5 bases at V and 11 bases at J, leaving 13 bases unmatched. The CDR3 length is 14 residues. Germline V gene data show CDR1 as MNHEY and CDR2 as SMNVEV (reference sequence). CDR3 loop: CASSTQGASPDEYF. CDR3 coding DNA: TGTGCCAGCAGTACACAGGGGGCTTCTCCAGATGAGTACTTC.

This chain links TRBV18 with TRBJ1-6, with D maybe TRBD1 (6 bases). The length of the CDR3 is 15 residues. Between the trimmed V and J ends, which lost 3 bases and 6 bases, there was a span of 12 bases. The V gene's germline CDR1 is KGHSH and CDR2 LQKENI. The CDR3 DNA reads as TGTGCCAGCTCACCCGGGACATCTAGTAATTCACCCCTCCACTTT. It codes for CASSPGTSSNSPLHF.

As for this clonotype: Because it lacks the conserved phenylalanine or tryptophan at the end, this CDR3 is likely a read error. The genes are TRBV12-3 or TRBV12-4 and TRBJ2-7; D remains ambiguous. V was shortened by 3 bases and J by 6 bases, with 9 bases between the two germline ends. This CDR3 region has 12 residues. CDR3 loop: CASSFGTAEQYL. DNA for the CDR3: TGTGCCAGCAGTTTCGGAACAGCCGAGCAGTACTTA.

The chain employs TRBV10-3 and TRBJ1-2; tentative D call: TRBD1 (5 bases). The CDR3 is 13 residues long. V lost 4 bases to trimming and J lost 7 bases, with 13 bases between them. Germline V gives CDR1 ENHRY, CDR2 SYGVKD. The CDR3 loop reads CAISGGTVPGYTF. The CDR3 nucleotides are TGTGCCATCAGTGGGGGGACGGTCCCTGGCTACACCTTC.

This clonotype was seen many times. This chain joins TRBV19 and TRBJ1-1, with D hard to call. Trimming pared 5 bases from V and 1 base from J, leaving 8 bases between. The CDR3 length is 13 residues. CDR1 LNHDA and CDR2 SQIVND come from the germline V gene (reference sequence). The CDR3 reads CASSPKGNTEAFF. The CDR3 DNA reads as TGTGCCAGTAGTCCGAAGGGGAACACTGAAGCTTTCTTT. Together with reference TRBV19 and TRBJ1-1, the CDR3 gives the full variable domain: DGGITQSPKYLFRKEGQNVTLSCEQNLNHDAMYWYRQDPGQGLRLIYYSQIVNDFQKGDIAEGYSVSREKKESFPLTVTSAQKNPTAFYLCASSPKGNTEAFFGQGTRLTVV.

V is TRBV14 and J is TRBJ2-7; TRBD2 agrees at 11 bases. From germline, CDR1 is SGHDN and CDR2 FVKESK. The V segment lost 3 bases and the J segment 2 bases; nucleotides outside the gene matches: 3. The CDR3 is 15 amino acids. The CDR3 here is CASSQRTSGPYEQYF. Here the CDR3 DNA reads TGTGCCAGCAGCCAGCGGACTAGCGGGCCCTACGAGCAGTACTTC. The full variable domain, its missing parts supplied by reference TRBV14 and TRBJ2-7, is EAGVTQFPSHSVIEKGQTVTLRCDPISGHDNLYWYRRVMGKEIKFLLHFVKESKQDESGMPNNRFLAERTGGTYSTLKVQPAELEDSGVYFCASSQRTSGPYEQYFGPGTRLTVT.

This clonotype was observed many times. The J gene is TRBJ2-7, the V gene TRBV11-2; D is possibly TRBD2 (6 bases). There are 14 residues in the CDR3. Trimming shortened V by 5 bases and J by 5 bases, and 16 bases separated the two germline ends. Germline V CDR1 and CDR2: SGHAT, FQNNGV. This CDR3 is CASSLERDFHEQYF. CDR3 sequence (DNA): TGTGCCAGCAGCCTCGAACGGGACTTCCACGAGCAGTACTTC.

This clonotype was detected ten times or more. The rearrangement uses TRBV10-3 and TRBJ1-1; no definite D call. This CDR3 is 15 amino acids long. V lost 0 bases to trimming and J lost 0 bases, with 8 bases between them. Germline loops: CDR1 ENHRY, CDR2 SYGVKD. CDR3 amino acids: CAISESEGLNTEAFF. The CDR3 DNA reads as TGTGCCATCAGTGAGTCGGAGGGATTGAACACTGAAGCTTTCTTT.

In its sample, this clonotype was seen once. The CDR3 region has the DNA TGTGCCAGCAGCGTAGAGATGAGCGGGGGGGCCGGGAATGAGCAGTTCTTC. This codes for CASSVEMSGGAGNEQFF. The chain links TRBV9 to TRBJ2-1; 10 bases are a match to TRBD2. Germline values: CDR1 SGDLS, CDR2 YYNGEE. The V and J ends lost 0 bases and 7 bases, in that order; junction bases with no gene match: 10. CDR3 size: 17 residues. The full variable domain, with the rest looked up from reference TRBV9 and TRBJ2-1, is DSGVTQTPKHLITATGQRVTLRCSPRSGDLSVYWYQQSLDQGLQFLIQYYNGEERAKGNILERFSAQQFPDLHSELNLSSLELGDSALYFCASSVEMSGGAGNEQFFGPGTRLTVL.

A remark on this clonotype: Since the CDR3 does not end with the conserved phenylalanine or tryptophan, this likely comes from a read error. It is unclear where the CDR3 begins or ends on the DNA, so no DNA is shown, and the CDR3 is as TCRdb lists it. This chain joins TRBV4-1 and TRBJ2-1; TRBD2, the D gene given by the table, was not confirmed from the DNA. CDR1 MGHRA and CDR2 YSYEKL come from the germline V gene. The CDR3 is 18 amino acids in total, end residues counted. CDR3 sequence: CASSKDSRSGGSYNEQLL.

This clonotype has just a few counts. The gene calls are TRBV19 and TRBJ1-2; D gene uncertain. With 6 bases removed from V and 5 bases from J, the gap between germline ends came to 10 bases. This CDR3 has 12 amino acids. CDR1 LNHDA and CDR2 SQIVND come from the germline V gene (reference sequence). The CDR3 spells CASSTDYYGYTF. The CDR3 DNA reads TGTGCCAGTAGCACGGATTATTATGGCTACACCTTC.

The chain employs TRBV12-3 or TRBV12-4 and TRBJ2-6, with 7 bases lining up with TRBD1. CDR3 size: 16 residues. Trimming removed 6 bases from V and 0 bases from J; junction bases left unmatched: 5. This CDR3 reads CASSWGQSSGANVLTF. CDR3 bases: TGTGCCAGCAGCTGGGGACAGAGCTCTGGGGCCAACGTCCTGACTTTC.